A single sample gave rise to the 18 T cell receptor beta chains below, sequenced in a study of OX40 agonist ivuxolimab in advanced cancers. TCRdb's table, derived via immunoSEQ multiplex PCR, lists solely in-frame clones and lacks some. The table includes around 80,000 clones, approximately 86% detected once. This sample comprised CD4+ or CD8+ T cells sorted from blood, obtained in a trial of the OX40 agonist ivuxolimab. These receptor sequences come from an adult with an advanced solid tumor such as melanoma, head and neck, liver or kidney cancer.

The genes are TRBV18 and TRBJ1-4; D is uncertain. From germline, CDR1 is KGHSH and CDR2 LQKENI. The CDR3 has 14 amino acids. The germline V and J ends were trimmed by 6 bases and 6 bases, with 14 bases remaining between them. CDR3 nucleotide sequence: TGTGCCAGCTCCCCCGGACGGCGCGATGAAAAACTGTTTTTT. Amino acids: CASSPGRRDEKLFF.

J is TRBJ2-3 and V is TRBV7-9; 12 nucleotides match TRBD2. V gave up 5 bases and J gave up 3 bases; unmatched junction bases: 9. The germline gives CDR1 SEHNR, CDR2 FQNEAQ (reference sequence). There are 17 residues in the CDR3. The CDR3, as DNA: TGTGCCAGCAGCCCACACTCTAGCGGGGGGGAAACAGATACGCAGTATTTT. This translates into CASSPHSSGGETDTQYF.

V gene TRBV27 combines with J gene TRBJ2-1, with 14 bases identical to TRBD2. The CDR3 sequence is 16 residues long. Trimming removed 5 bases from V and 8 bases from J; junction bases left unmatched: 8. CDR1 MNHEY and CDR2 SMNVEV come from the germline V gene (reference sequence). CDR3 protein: CASSARGTSGSDEQFF. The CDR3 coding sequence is TGTGCCAGCAGTGCACGCGGGACTAGCGGGAGCGATGAGCAGTTCTTC.

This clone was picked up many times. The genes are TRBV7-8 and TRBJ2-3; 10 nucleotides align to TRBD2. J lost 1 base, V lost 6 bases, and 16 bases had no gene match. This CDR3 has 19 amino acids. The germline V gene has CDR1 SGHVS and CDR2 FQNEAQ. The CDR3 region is CASSSRVVAGGRGTDTQYF. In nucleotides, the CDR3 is TGTGCCAGCAGTTCCCGAGTGGTAGCGGGAGGTCGGGGCACAGATACGCAGTATTTT. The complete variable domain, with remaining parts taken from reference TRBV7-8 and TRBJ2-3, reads GAGVSQSPRYKVAKRGQDVALRCDPISGHVSLFWYQQALGQGPEFLTYFQNEAQLDKSGLPSDRFFAERPEGSVSTLKIQRTQQEDSAVYLCASSSRVVAGGRGTDTQYFGPGTRLTVL.

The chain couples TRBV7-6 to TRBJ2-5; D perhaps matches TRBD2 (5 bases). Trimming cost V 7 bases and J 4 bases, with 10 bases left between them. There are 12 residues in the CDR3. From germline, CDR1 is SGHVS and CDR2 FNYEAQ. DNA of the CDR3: TGTGCCAGCATGGGAGTAGGAGAGACCCAGTACTTC. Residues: CASMGVGETQYF.

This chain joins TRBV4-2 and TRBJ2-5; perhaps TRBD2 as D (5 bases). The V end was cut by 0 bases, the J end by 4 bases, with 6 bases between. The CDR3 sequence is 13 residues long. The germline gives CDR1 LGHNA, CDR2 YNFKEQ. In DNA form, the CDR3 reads TGTGCCAGCAGCCAAGAGGCGGGAGAGACCCAGTACTTC. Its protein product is CASSQEAGETQYF.

The CDR3 protein is CASSGSPSGGSNSPLHF. The CDR3 region has the DNA TGTGCCAGCAGCGGGAGTCCCTCGGGGGGTAGTAATTCACCCCTCCACTTT. The J gene is TRBJ1-6, the V gene TRBV5-5; tentative D call: TRBD1 (5 bases). The ends were cut back, 4 bases at V and 6 bases at J, with 20 bases in the middle. The CDR3 runs to 17 residues. Germline CDR1 is SGHKS and CDR2 is YYEKEE (reference sequence).

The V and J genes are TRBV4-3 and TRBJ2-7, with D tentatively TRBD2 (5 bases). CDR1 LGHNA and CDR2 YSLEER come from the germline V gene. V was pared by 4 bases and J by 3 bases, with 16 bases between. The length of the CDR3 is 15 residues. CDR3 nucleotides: TGCGCCAGCAGCCGAGGCTTGGACTCCGACTACGAGCAGTACTTC. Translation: CASSRGLDSDYEQYF.

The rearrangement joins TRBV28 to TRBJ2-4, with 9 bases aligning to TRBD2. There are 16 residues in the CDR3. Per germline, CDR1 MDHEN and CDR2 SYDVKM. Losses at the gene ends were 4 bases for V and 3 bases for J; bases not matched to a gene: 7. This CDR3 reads CASSSGGREGKNIQYF. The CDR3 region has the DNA TGTGCCAGCAGTTCCGGGGGGCGGGAGGGCAAAAACATTCAGTACTTC.

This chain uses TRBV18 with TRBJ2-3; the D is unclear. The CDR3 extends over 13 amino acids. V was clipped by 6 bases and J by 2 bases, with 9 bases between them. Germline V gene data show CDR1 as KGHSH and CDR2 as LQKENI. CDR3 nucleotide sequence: TGTGCCAGCTCGTCGGTGAACACAGATACGCAGTATTTT. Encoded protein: CASSSVNTDTQYF.

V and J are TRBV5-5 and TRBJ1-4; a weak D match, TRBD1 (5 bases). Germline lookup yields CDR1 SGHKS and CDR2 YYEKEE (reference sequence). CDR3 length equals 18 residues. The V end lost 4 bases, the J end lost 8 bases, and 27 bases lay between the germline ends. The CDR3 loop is CASSPGGTTSYSGEKLFF. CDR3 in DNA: TGTGCCAGCAGCCCCGGGGGGACCACGTCCTACAGTGGGGAAAAACTGTTTTTT.

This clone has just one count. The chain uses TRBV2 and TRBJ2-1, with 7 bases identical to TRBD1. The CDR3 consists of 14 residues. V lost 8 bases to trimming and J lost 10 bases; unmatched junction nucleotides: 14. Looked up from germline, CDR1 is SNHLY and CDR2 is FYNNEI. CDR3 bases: TGTGCCAGCCAGCAACAGGGGAAGGGAAGGGAGCAGTTCTTC. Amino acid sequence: CASQQQGKGREQFF. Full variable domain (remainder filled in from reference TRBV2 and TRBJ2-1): EPEVTQTPSHQVTQMGQEVILRCVPISNHLYFYWYRQILGQKVEFLVSFYNNEISEKSEIFDDQFSVERPDGSNFTLKIRSTKLEDSAMYFCASQQQGKGREQFFGPGTRLTVL.

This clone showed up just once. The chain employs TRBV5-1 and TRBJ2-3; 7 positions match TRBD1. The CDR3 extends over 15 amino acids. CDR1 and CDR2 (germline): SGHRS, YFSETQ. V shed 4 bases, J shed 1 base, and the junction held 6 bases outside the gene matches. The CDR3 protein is CASSAQGKGTDTQYF. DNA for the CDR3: TGCGCCAGCAGCGCACAGGGGAAGGGCACAGATACGCAGTATTTT.

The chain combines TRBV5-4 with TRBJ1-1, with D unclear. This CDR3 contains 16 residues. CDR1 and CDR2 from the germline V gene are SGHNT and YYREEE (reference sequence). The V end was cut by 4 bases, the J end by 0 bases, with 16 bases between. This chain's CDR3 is CASSAAFGSLNTEAFF. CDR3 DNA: TGTGCCAGCAGCGCGGCGTTCGGTTCGTTGAACACTGAAGCTTTCTTT.

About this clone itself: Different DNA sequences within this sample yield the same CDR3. Here the CDR3 DNA reads TGTGCCAGCAGCGTAGCTGGGACTAGCACAGATACGCAGTATTTT. This translates into CASSVAGTSTDTQYF. This sequence joins TRBV9 and TRBJ2-3; the D gene is possibly TRBD2 (6 bases). CDR3 length: 15 amino acids. The V end lost 0 bases, the J end lost 0 bases, and 8 bases lay between the germline ends. Germline assignment: CDR1 SGDLS and CDR2 YYNGEE.

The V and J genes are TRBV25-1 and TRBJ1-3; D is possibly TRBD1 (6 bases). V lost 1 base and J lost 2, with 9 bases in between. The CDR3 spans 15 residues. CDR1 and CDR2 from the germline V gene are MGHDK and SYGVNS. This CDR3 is CASSELGATGNTIYF. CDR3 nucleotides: TGTGCCAGCAGTGAATTGGGGGCCACTGGAAACACCATATATTTT.

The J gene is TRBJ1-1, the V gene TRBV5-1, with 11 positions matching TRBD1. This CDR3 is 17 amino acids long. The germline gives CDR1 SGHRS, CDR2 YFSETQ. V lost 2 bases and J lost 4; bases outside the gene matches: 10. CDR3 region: CASSFDRDRGVGTEAFF. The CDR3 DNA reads TGCGCCAGCAGCTTTGACCGGGACAGGGGGGTGGGCACTGAAGCTTTCTTT.

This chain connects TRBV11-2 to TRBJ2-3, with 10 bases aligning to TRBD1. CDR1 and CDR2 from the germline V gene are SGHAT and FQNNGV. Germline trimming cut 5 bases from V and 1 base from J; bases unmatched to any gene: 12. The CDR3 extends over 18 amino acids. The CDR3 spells CASSLSPPGTGGTDTQYF. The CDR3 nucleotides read TGTGCCAGCAGCCTGAGCCCTCCCGGGACAGGGGGCACAGATACGCAGTATTTT.